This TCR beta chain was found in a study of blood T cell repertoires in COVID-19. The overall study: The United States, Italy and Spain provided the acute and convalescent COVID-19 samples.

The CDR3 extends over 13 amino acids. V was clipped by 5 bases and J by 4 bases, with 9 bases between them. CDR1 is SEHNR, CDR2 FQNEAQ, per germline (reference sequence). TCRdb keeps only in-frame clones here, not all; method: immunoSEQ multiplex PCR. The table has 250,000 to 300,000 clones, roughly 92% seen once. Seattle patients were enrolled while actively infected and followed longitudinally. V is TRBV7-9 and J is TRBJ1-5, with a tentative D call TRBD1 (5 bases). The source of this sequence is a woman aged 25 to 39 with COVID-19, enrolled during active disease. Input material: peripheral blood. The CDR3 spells CASSQGVNQPQHF. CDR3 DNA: TGTGCCAGCAGCCAAGGGGTGAATCAGCCCCAGCATTTT.